What follows are 12 T cell receptor beta chains derived from one specimen sequenced in a study of vaccination effects on CD4 cells after COVID-19. Some clones are missing from TCRdb's copy, which holds only in-frame ones; the method was immunoSEQ multiplex PCR. The data hold 40,000 to 45,000 clones, with less than 85% observed a single time. For these receptors, no antigen is known. Following a 10-day culture, CD4+ T cells were purified. PCR-confirmed SARS-CoV-2 infection occurred in the person between March and December 2020. Each participant was given two doses of one vaccine (BNT162b2 or mRNA-1273). The input for sequencing was CD4+ T cells from PBMCs cultured without peptide, taken after COVID-19 vaccination. Receptors originate from a human donor who had a prior SARS-CoV-2 infection.

CDR3 protein: CASIKGAGSGNTIYF. CDR3 DNA: TGTGCCAGTATTAAGGGGGCCGGCTCTGGAAACACCATATATTTT. The V and J genes are TRBV19 and TRBJ1-3; TRBD1 agrees at 7 bases. V gave up 7 bases and J gave up 0 bases; unmatched junction bases: 6. CDR1 is LNHDA, CDR2 SQIVND, per germline (reference sequence). The CDR3 is 15 amino acids.

The J gene is TRBJ2-7, the V gene TRBV7-9; a possible D gene is TRBD2 (5 bases). This CDR3 has 14 residues. The germline V gene encodes CDR1 SEHNR and CDR2 FQNEAQ (reference sequence). The V gene lost 1 base and the J gene lost 4 bases, with 11 bases spanning the gap. The CDR3 here is CASSLVGLIYEQYF. CDR3 nucleotide sequence: TGTGCCAGCAGCTTAGTAGGACTTATTTACGAGCAGTACTTC.

This rearrangement joins TRBV2 to TRBJ1-1, with D hard to call. CDR1 is SNHLY, CDR2 FYNNEI, per germline. V dropped 7 bases and J dropped 1 base, with 13 bases sitting between them. CDR3 size: 14 residues. CDR3 bases: TGTGCCAGCACCCTCGCTCCACAGAACACTGAAGCTTTCTTT. It is translated as CASTLAPQNTEAFF. Combining the CDR3 with reference TRBV2 and TRBJ1-1 gives the whole variable domain EPEVTQTPSHQVTQMGQEVILRCVPISNHLYFYWYRQILGQKVEFLVSFYNNEISEKSEIFDDQFSVERPDGSNFTLKIRSTKLEDSAMYFCASTLAPQNTEAFFGQGTRLTVV.

The chain employs TRBV27 and TRBJ1-2; weak D call: TRBD1 (5 bases). There are 16 residues in the CDR3. Germline V lookup: CDR1 MNHEY, CDR2 SMNVEV (reference sequence). The V and J ends lost 2 bases and 2 bases respectively, with 15 bases between them. The CDR3 here is CASSLRGPQGNYGYTF. The CDR3 nucleotides read TGTGCCAGCAGTTTACGGGGCCCGCAAGGAAACTATGGCTACACCTTC.

There are a few counts of this clone. This rearrangement joins TRBV7-3 to TRBJ1-2; 9 nucleotides line up with TRBD1. J gave up 5 bases and V 5 bases, and 6 bases lay outside the gene matches. CDR1 and CDR2 (germline): SGHTA, FQGTGA. This CDR3 comprises 14 residues. For the CDR3, the DNA is TGTGCCAGCAGCCCAACGGGACAGGGATATGGCTACACCTTC. Its protein product is CASSPTGQGYGYTF.

This clone turned up a few times. The chain carries TRBV7-9 and TRBJ2-1, with 11 bases matching TRBD1. The V gene end was trimmed by 5 bases and the J gene end by 5 bases; junction bases not matched to a gene: 8. The CDR3 length is 16 residues. Germline assignment: CDR1 SEHNR and CDR2 FQNEAQ (reference sequence). The CDR3 sequence is CASSPRDRGADNEQFF. The CDR3 nucleotides are TGTGCCAGCAGCCCCCGGGACAGGGGGGCAGACAATGAGCAGTTCTTC.

This chain links TRBV7-2 with TRBJ2-3; possible D gene TRBD1, 5 bases. V dropped 5 bases and J dropped 6 bases, with 15 bases sitting between them. This CDR3 region has 14 residues. From germline, CDR1 is SGHTA and CDR2 FQGNSA. The CDR3 region is CASSPGMTPDTQYF. In DNA form, the CDR3 reads TGTGCCAGCAGCCCAGGGATGACTCCGGATACGCAGTATTTT.

J is TRBJ2-7 and V is TRBV21-1; the table gives TRBD1 as D, unverified against the DNA. TRBV21-1 is a listed pseudogene. The CDR3 totals 14 residues. The CDR3 DNA reads TGTGCCAGCCTCTTCGGACAGGGGCTCAACGAGCAGTACTTC. Translating gives CASLFGQGLNEQYF.

The chain links TRBV11-1 to TRBJ2-3, with D unresolved. CDR3 size: 16 residues. The ends were cut back, 5 bases at V and 1 base at J, with 16 bases in the middle. The germline CDR1 and CDR2 sequences are SGHAT and FQDESV (reference sequence). CDR3 nucleotides: TGTGCCAGCAGCCGACTCGTGGGGTGGGGCACAGATACGCAGTATTTT. It codes for CASSRLVGWGTDTQYF.

The chain carries TRBV5-1 and TRBJ2-7; D might be TRBD1 or TRBD2, each matching 7 bases. Trimming cost V 0 bases and J 6 bases, with 13 bases left between them. Germline lookup yields CDR1 SGHRS and CDR2 YFSETQ. The CDR3 extends over 14 amino acids. The CDR3 DNA reads TGCGCCAGCAGCTTGGTTCCCAGGGGGGGCGAGCAGTACTTC. Residues: CASSLVPRGGEQYF.

The V gene is TRBV6-2 or TRBV6-3, the J gene TRBJ2-1; D might be TRBD2 (5 bases). In germline, CDR1 is MNHEY, CDR2 SVGEGT. The V and J ends lost 6 bases and 5 bases respectively, with 11 bases between them. The CDR3 covers 13 residues. CDR3 sequence (DNA): TGTGCCAGCAGCCCCGGGGTGGACAATGAGCAGTTCTTC. It codes for CASSPGVDNEQFF.

V is TRBV10-3 and J is TRBJ2-3, with TRBD2 identical over 13 bases. Per the germline V gene, CDR1 is ENHRY and CDR2 is SYGVKD. This CDR3 contains 14 residues. V lost 6 bases and J lost 6; bases outside the gene matches: 3. The CDR3 region is CAIRGTSGEDTQYF. CDR3 coding DNA: TGTGCCATCAGAGGGACTAGCGGGGAGGATACGCAGTATTTT.